Listed here are 24 T cell receptor beta chains from one sample, sequenced in a study of blood T cell repertoires in COVID-19 (TCRdb year 2020). To prepare the library, the immunoSEQ multiplex PCR assay was applied. In TCRdb, the immuneACCESS table is reduced to in-frame sequences with V and J assigned. These tables do not hold every clone; where another copy was compared, an unresolved V gene accounts for under half, and the others remain unexplained. The sample records roughly 190,000 clones, about 89% of which are singletons. The ten largest clones add up to under 3.5% of the sample. Sequencing used peripheral blood. The origin of the receptors is a man between 65 and 85 years old with acute or convalescent COVID-19.

This sequence joins TRBV6-5 and TRBJ2-3, with 7 bases matching TRBD1. CDR3 size: 15 residues. After removal of 6 bases from V and 6 bases from J, the junction contained 12 bases not matched to a gene. Germline-derived CDR1 and CDR2 are MNHEY and SVGAGI. The DNA for the CDR3 is TGTGCCAGCAGACCCCTCCTAGACAGGGCGGATACGCAGTATTTT. It encodes CASRPLLDRADTQYF.

The chain is built from TRBV28 and TRBJ2-7; D is uncertain. The CDR3 is made up of 17 amino acids. Trimming stripped 4 bases from V and 2 bases from J, with 21 bases between. Germline V gene data show CDR1 as MDHEN and CDR2 as SYDVKM. The DNA for the CDR3 is TGTGCCAGCAGTTCCCAGAGGCAGTTGTACATTACCTACGAGCAGTACTTC. Translating gives CASSSQRQLYITYEQYF.

The V and J genes are TRBV19 and TRBJ2-5, with 9 bases identical to TRBD2. V shed 7 bases and J 2 bases; nucleotides not matched to a gene: 14. The CDR3 loop spans 17 amino acids. CDR1 is LNHDA and CDR2 is SQIVND in the germline V gene (reference sequence). CDR3 sequence reads: CASKLSGPSGIQETQYF. The CDR3 DNA sequence: TGTGCCAGTAAGCTATCCGGGCCTAGCGGGATTCAAGAGACCCAGTACTTC. Supplemented by reference TRBV19 and TRBJ2-5, the full variable domain reads DGGITQSPKYLFRKEGQNVTLSCEQNLNHDAMYWYRQDPGQGLRLIYYSQIVNDFQKGDIAEGYSVSREKKESFPLTVTSAQKNPTAFYLCASKLSGPSGIQETQYFGPGTRLLVL.

The chain uses TRBV5-1 and TRBJ2-2; 7 bases line up with TRBD1. Germline CDR1 is SGHRS and CDR2 is YFSETQ. V trimming: 4 bases; J trimming: 4 bases; junction bases outside the gene matches: 7. The CDR3 covers 15 residues. The DNA for the CDR3 is TGCGCCAGCAGCCCTGACAGGGCGAGCACCGGGGAGCTGTTTTTT. This encodes CASSPDRASTGELFF. The full variable domain, rest sourced from reference TRBV5-1 and TRBJ2-2, is KAGVTQTPRYLIKTRGQQVTLSCSPISGHRSVSWYQQTPGQGLQFLFEYFSETQRNKGNFPGRFSGRQFSNSRSEMNVSTLELGDSALYLCASSPDRASTGELFFGEGSRLTVL.

This chain joins TRBV5-1 and TRBJ2-2, with TRBD2 as a possible D gene (6 bases). The CDR3 length is 15 residues. From germline, CDR1 is SGHRS and CDR2 YFSETQ. Trimming cost V 4 bases and J 2 bases, with 12 bases left between them. The CDR3 nucleotides are TGCGCCAGCAGCGCCCCGGGGGTCAACACCGGGGAGCTGTTTTTT. Translation gives CASSAPGVNTGELFF.

Points on this clone: This sample also contains other DNA sequences that code for the same CDR3. The V gene is TRBV4-3, the J gene TRBJ1-3; no clear D. This CDR3 is built from 15 residues. Trimming pared 0 bases from V and 0 bases from J, leaving 6 bases between. The germline V gene encodes CDR1 LGHNA and CDR2 YSLEER. The CDR3 protein is CASSQEPSSGNTIYF. The CDR3 DNA follows: TGCGCCAGCAGCCAAGAGCCCAGCTCTGGAAACACCATATATTTT.

This sequence joins TRBV5-1 and TRBJ2-6; D unresolved. This CDR3 comprises 15 residues. Germline V lookup: CDR1 SGHRS, CDR2 YFSETQ. V was shortened by 5 bases and J by 1 base, with 10 bases between the two germline ends. The CDR3 DNA follows: TGCGCCAGCAGTTCGGAGCCGTCTGGGGCCAACGTCCTGACTTTC. This gives the protein CASSSEPSGANVLTF.

V is TRBV27 and J is TRBJ2-3; TRBD1 matches 8 bases. CDR1 and CDR2 (germline): MNHEY, SMNVEV (reference sequence). CDR3 length: 18 residues. J gave up 1 base and V 7 bases, and 16 bases lay outside the gene matches. The CDR3 DNA follows: TGTGCCAGCACCTCCGGCCGAGACAGGGGCAGGGGCACAGATACGCAGTATTTT. This codes for CASTSGRDRGRGTDTQYF.

The chain uses TRBV2 and TRBJ1-1; TRBD1 aligns across 7 bases. The ends lost 4 bases at V and 0 bases at J; junction bases unmatched: 8. The CDR3 spans 16 residues. Germline CDR1 is SNHLY and CDR2 is FYNNEI. Here the CDR3 DNA reads TGTGCCAGCAGTGGGCCGGGACAGTTTTTGAACACTGAAGCTTTCTTT. Its protein is CASSGPGQFLNTEAFF.

This chain uses TRBV10-3 with TRBJ2-2; 10 nucleotides agree with TRBD2. Trimming at V came to 8 bases and at J to 6 bases, leaving 9 bases not matched to a gene. This CDR3 region has 15 residues. Germline V lookup: CDR1 ENHRY, CDR2 SYGVKD. Here the CDR3 reads CAIASGRGTPGELFF. The CDR3 DNA is TGTGCCATCGCTAGCGGGAGAGGTACGCCCGGGGAGCTGTTTTTT.

This chain joins TRBV19 and TRBJ1-1; D is uncertain. The germline gives CDR1 LNHDA, CDR2 SQIVND (reference sequence). The CDR3 is made up of 14 amino acids. The V end was cut by 1 base, the J end by 1 base, with 7 bases between. The CDR3 protein is CASSIVHPNTEAFF. The CDR3 nucleotides read TGTGCCAGTAGTATAGTACACCCGAACACTGAAGCTTTCTTT.

The chain joins TRBV5-1 to TRBJ2-2; 8 bases fit TRBD1. V lost 4 bases, J lost 5 bases, and 10 bases stayed unmatched. Germline V CDR1 and CDR2: SGHRS, YFSETQ. This CDR3 has 16 residues. The CDR3 DNA sequence: TGCGCCAGCAGCACTCTGACAGGGGCAGGAACCGGGGAGCTGTTTTTT. It is translated as CASSTLTGAGTGELFF.

This clone was counted at least ten times. This chain uses TRBV7-2 with TRBJ1-1; D is ambiguous. With 5 bases removed from V and 4 bases from J, the gap between germline ends came to 11 bases. The CDR3 covers 13 residues. Germline values: CDR1 SGHTA, CDR2 FQGNSA. The CDR3 DNA follows: TGTGCCAGCAGCGATCCAGGCCGCACTGAAGCTTTCTTT. It specifies CASSDPGRTEAFF. Complete variable domain (other parts from reference TRBV7-2 and TRBJ1-1): GAGVSQSPSNKVTEKGKDVELRCDPISGHTALYWYRQSLGQGLEFLIYFQGNSAPDKSGLPSDRFSAERTGGSVSTLTIQRTQQEDSAVYLCASSDPGRTEAFFGQGTRLTVV.

The rearrangement uses TRBV7-8 and TRBJ1-5; 7 bases agree with TRBD1. Germline CDR1 and CDR2: SGHVS and FQNEAQ. Unmatched junction bases numbered 6, after V lost 5 bases and J lost 2 bases. This CDR3 contains 15 residues. The CDR3 nucleotides are TGTGCCAGCAGCCTTGGGACAGCGGGCAATCAGCCCCAGCATTTT. Its protein is CASSLGTAGNQPQHF. Complete variable domain (other parts from reference TRBV7-8 and TRBJ1-5): GAGVSQSPRYKVAKRGQDVALRCDPISGHVSLFWYQQALGQGPEFLTYFQNEAQLDKSGLPSDRFFAERPEGSVSTLKIQRTQQEDSAVYLCASSLGTAGNQPQHFGDGTRLSIL.

The chain joins TRBV5-6 to TRBJ1-6, with D possibly matching TRBD1 (6 bases). Germline CDR1 reads SGHDT; CDR2 reads YYEEEE. V lost 4 bases to trimming and J lost 4 bases, with 9 bases between them. This CDR3 is built from 14 residues. CDR3 sequence: CASSRQAYNSPLHF. The CDR3 bases are TGTGCCAGCAGCCGACAGGCTTATAATTCACCCCTCCACTTT.

V is TRBV5-1 and J is TRBJ2-1; D is possibly TRBD2 (6 bases). With 0 bases removed from V and 6 bases from J, the gap between germline ends came to 13 bases. Germline V gives CDR1 SGHRS, CDR2 YFSETQ. This CDR3 region has 15 residues. Here the CDR3 DNA reads TGCGCCAGCAGCTTGGGGGGCGGGGACTTCAATGAGCAGTTCTTC. It encodes CASSLGGGDFNEQFF.

The chain uses TRBV28 and TRBJ2-5, with D possibly matching TRBD1 (6 bases). Germline values: CDR1 MDHEN, CDR2 SYDVKM. The V end was cut by 6 bases, the J end by 5 bases, with 13 bases between. This CDR3 region has 13 residues. Written as DNA, the CDR3 is TGTGCCAGCAGACCTCAGGGGCCGGAGACCCAGTACTTC. Its translation: CASRPQGPETQYF.

This clone was counted a single time. The chain uses TRBV7-3 and TRBJ1-1; TRBD1 is a possible D gene (6 bases). This CDR3 spans 17 amino acids. Per germline, CDR1 SGHTA and CDR2 FQGTGA. V was shortened by 6 bases and J by 5 bases, with 25 bases between the two germline ends. The CDR3, as DNA: TGTGCCAGCAGTCGAGCTATTCAAGGGGGAAAAGGTACTGAAGCTTTCTTT. The encoded protein is CASSRAIQGGKGTEAFF.

This clone is a singleton in its sample. J is TRBJ2-5 and V is TRBV10-3; 10 bases align to TRBD1. V lost 4 bases and J lost 4; bases outside the gene matches: 6. CDR3 length: 15 amino acids. CDR1 is ENHRY and CDR2 is SYGVKD in the germline V gene. The CDR3 DNA sequence: TGTGCCATCAGTGGATCGGGACAGGGGTTAGAGACCCAGTACTTC. This codes for CAISGSGQGLETQYF.

The chain carries TRBV5-1 and TRBJ2-2; maybe TRBD1 (6 bases). Germline lookup yields CDR1 SGHRS and CDR2 YFSETQ. V dropped 3 bases and J dropped 1 base, with 13 bases sitting between them. The CDR3 spans 16 residues. In nucleotides, the CDR3 is TGCGCCAGCAGCTCCAGGGGTCTCGGGAACACCGGGGAGCTGTTTTTT. Residues: CASSSRGLGNTGELFF. The full variable domain, its missing parts supplied by reference TRBV5-1 and TRBJ2-2, is KAGVTQTPRYLIKTRGQQVTLSCSPISGHRSVSWYQQTPGQGLQFLFEYFSETQRNKGNFPGRFSGRQFSNSRSEMNVSTLELGDSALYLCASSSRGLGNTGELFFGEGSRLTVL.

The rearrangement links TRBV5-1 to TRBJ2-7; D gene uncertain. The CDR3 runs 14 residues. Deletions cut 0 bases from V and 2 bases from J, with 9 bases between. The V gene's germline CDR1 is SGHRS and CDR2 YFSETQ. The CDR3 loop is CASSLGPTTYEQYF. As DNA, the CDR3 is TGCGCCAGCAGCTTGGGGCCCACAACCTACGAGCAGTACTTC.

This chain connects TRBV7-9 to TRBJ2-7; the D is unclear. Germline CDR1 SEHNR, CDR2 FQNEAQ (reference sequence). Trimming stripped 3 bases from V and 3 bases from J, with 12 bases between. The CDR3 sequence is 14 residues long. For the CDR3, the DNA is TGTGCCAGCAGCTTTTTCCCGAGAGGCTACGAGCAGTACTTC. It encodes CASSFFPRGYEQYF.

This chain uses TRBV2 with TRBJ1-5; D not certain. The CDR3 loop spans 13 amino acids. V was trimmed by 5 bases and J by 9 bases, leaving 14 bases between them. CDR1 SNHLY and CDR2 FYNNEI come from the germline V gene. Here the CDR3 reads CASSPTAAGPQHF. Here the CDR3 DNA reads TGTGCCAGCAGTCCTACAGCGGCTGGGCCCCAGCATTTT.

V and J are TRBV3-1 (or the pseudogene TRBV3-2) and TRBJ1-6, with D unclear. V lost 1 base, J lost 7 bases, and 8 bases lay in between. Per the germline V gene, CDR1 is LGHDT and CDR2 is YNNKEL (reference sequence). The CDR3 is 14 amino acids. The CDR3 loop is CASSQAHGNSPLHF. In DNA form, the CDR3 reads TGTGCCAGCAGCCAAGCCCACGGGAATTCACCCCTCCACTTT.